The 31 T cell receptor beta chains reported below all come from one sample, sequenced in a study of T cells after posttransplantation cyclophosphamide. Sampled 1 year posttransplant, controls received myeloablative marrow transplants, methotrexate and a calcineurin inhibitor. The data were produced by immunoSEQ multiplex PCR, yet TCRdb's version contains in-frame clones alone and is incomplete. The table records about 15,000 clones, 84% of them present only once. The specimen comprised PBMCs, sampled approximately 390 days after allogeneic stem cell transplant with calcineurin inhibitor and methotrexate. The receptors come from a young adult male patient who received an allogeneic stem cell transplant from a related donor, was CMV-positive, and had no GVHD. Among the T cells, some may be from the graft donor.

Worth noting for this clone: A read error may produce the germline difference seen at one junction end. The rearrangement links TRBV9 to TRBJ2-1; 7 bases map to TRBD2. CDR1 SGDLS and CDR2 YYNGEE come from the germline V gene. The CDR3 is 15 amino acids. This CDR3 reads CASSPPGLYYSEQFF. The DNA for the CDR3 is TGTGCCAGCAGCCCCCCGGGACTATACTACAGTGAGCAGTTCTTC.

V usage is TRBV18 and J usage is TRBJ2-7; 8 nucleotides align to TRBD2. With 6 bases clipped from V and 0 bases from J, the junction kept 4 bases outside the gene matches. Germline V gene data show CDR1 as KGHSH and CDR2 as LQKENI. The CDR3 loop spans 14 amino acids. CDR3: CASSLAGYSYEQYF. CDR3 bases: TGTGCCAGCTCTCTAGCGGGTTACTCCTACGAGCAGTACTTC.

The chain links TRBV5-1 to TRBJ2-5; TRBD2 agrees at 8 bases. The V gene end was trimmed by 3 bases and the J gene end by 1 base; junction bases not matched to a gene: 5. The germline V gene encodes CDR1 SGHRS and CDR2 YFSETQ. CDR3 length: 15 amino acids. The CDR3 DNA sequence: TGCGCCAGCAGCTCCCTCGGGAGGGGCCAAGAGACCCAGTACTTC. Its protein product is CASSSLGRGQETQYF.

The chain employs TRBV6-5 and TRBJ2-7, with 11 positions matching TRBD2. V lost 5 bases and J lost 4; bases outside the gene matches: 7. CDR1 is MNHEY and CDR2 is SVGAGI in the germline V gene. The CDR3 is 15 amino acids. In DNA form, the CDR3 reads TGTGCCAGCAGTGTTAGCGGGAGGGGGCCTTACGAGCAGTACTTC. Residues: CASSVSGRGPYEQYF.

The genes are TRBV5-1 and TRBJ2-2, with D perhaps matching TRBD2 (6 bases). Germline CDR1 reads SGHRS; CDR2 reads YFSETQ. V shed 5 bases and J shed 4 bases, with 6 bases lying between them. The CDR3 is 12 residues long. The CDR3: CASRGGTGELFF. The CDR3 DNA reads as TGCGCCAGCAGGGGGGGCACCGGGGAGCTGTTTTTT.

The CDR3 loop reads CASSMTGMHTEAFF. The CDR3 DNA reads as TGTGCCAGTAGTATGACAGGGATGCACACTGAAGCTTTCTTT. The V gene is TRBV19, the J gene TRBJ1-1; 7 nucleotides agree with TRBD1. The CDR3 covers 14 residues. Germline CDR1 and CDR2: LNHDA and SQIVND (reference sequence). The V and J ends lost 3 bases and 3 bases, in that order; junction bases with no gene match: 4.

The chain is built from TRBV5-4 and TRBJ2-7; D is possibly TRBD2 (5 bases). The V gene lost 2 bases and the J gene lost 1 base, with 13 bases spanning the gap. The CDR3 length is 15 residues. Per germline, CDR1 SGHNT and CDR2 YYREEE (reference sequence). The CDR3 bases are TGTGCCAGCAGCTTTTATACGGGGTCTTCCTACGAGCAGTACTTC. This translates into CASSFYTGSSYEQYF.

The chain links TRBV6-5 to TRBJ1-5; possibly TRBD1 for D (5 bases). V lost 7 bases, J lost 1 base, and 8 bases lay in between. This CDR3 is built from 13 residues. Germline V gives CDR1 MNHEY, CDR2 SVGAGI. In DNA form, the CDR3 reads TGTGCCAGCAAGGGGAACAGCAATCAGCCCCAGCATTTT. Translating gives CASKGNSNQPQHF.

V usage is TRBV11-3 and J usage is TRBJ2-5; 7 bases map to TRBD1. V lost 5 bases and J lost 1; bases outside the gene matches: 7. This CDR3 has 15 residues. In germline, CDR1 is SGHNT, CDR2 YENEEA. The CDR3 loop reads CASSVGQATQETQYF. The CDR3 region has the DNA TGTGCCAGCAGCGTAGGACAGGCGACCCAAGAGACCCAGTACTTC.

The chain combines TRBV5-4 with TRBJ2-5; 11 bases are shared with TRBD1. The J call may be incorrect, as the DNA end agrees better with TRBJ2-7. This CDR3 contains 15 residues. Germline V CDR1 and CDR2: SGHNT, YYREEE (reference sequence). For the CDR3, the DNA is TGTGCCAGCAGCGTGACCGGGACAGGGGGCTACGAGCAGTACTTC. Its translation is CASSVTGTGGYEQYF.

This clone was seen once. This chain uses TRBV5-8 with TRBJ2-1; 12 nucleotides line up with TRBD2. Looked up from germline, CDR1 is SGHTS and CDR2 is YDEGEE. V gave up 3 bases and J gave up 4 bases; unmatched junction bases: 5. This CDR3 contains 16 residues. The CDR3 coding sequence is TGTGCCAGCAGCTCTGGACTAGCGGGGCATTACAATGAGCAGTTCTTC. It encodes CASSSGLAGHYNEQFF.

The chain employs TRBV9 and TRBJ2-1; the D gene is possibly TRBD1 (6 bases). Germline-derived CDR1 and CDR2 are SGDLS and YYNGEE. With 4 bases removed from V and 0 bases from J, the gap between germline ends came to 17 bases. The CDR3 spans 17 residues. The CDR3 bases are TGTGCCAGCAGCTCACATGGGGGCGCGCCCTCCTACAATGAGCAGTTCTTC. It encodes CASSSHGGAPSYNEQFF.

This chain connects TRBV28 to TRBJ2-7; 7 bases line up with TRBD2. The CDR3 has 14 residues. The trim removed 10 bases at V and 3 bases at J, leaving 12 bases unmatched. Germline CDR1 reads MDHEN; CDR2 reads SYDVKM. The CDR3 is CAIKGGLANYEQYF. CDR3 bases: TGTGCCATCAAGGGAGGGCTAGCAAACTACGAGCAGTACTTC.

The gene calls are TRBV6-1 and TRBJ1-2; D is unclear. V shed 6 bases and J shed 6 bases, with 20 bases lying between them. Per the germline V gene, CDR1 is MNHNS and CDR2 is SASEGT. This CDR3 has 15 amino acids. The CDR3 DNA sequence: TGTGCCAGCAGCTTAGGACCGGCTATGAGGGATGGCTACACCTTC. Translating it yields CASSLGPAMRDGYTF.

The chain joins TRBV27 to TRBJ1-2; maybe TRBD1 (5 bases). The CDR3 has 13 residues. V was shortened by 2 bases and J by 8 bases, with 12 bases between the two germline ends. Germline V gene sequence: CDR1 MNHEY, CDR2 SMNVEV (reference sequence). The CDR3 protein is CASSLMGGKGYTF. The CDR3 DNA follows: TGTGCCAGCAGTTTAATGGGGGGTAAAGGCTACACCTTC.

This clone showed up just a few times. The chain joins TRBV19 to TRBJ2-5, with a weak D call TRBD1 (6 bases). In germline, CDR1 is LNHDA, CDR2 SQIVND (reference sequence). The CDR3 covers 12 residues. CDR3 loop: CATGTTKETQYF. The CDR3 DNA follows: TGTGCTACCGGGACAACCAAAGAGACCCAGTACTTC.

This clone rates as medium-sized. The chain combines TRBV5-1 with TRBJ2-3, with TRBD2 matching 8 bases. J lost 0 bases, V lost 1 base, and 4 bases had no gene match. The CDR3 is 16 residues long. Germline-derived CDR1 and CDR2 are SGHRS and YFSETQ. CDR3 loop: CASSLSGGRSTDTQYF. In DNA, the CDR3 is TGCGCCAGCAGCTTGTCCGGCGGGAGGAGCACAGATACGCAGTATTTT.

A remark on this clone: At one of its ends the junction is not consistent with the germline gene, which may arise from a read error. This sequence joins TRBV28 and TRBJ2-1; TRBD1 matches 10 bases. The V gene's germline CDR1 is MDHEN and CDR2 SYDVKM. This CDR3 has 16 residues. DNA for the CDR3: TGTGCCAGCCCTCCCTATGGGACAGGGGTCTACAGTGAGCAGTTCTTC. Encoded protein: CASPPYGTGVYSEQFF. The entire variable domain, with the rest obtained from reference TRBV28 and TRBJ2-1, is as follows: DVKVTQSSRYLVKRTGEKVFLECVQDMDHENMFWYRQDPGLGLRLIYFSYDVKMKEKGDIPEGYSVSREKKERFSLILESASTNQTSMYLCASPPYGTGVYSEQFFGPGTRLTVL.

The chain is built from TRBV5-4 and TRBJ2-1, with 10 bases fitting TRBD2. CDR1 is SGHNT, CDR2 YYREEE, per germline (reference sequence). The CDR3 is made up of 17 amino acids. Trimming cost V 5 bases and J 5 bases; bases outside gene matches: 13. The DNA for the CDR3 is TGTGCCAGCAGACGTAAGCGGGAGGGCCGGGAGCACAATGAGCAGTTCTTC. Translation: CASRRKREGREHNEQFF. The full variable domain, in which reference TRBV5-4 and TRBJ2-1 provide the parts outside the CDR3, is ETGVTQSPTHLIKTRGQQVTLRCSSQSGHNTVSWYQQALGQGPQFIFQYYREEENGRGNFPPRFSGLQFPNYSSELNVNALELDDSALYLCASRRKREGREHNEQFFGPGTRLTVL.

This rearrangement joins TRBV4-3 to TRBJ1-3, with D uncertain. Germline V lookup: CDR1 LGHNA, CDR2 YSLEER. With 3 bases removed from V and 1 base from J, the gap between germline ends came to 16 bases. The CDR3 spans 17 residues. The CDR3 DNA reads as TGCGCCAGCAGCCAGACAACAGTGGTAAAGTCTGGAAACACCATATATTTT. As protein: CASSQTTVVKSGNTIYF.

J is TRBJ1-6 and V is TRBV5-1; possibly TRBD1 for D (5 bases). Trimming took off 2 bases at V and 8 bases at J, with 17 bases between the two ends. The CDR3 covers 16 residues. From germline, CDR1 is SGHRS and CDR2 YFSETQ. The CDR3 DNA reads TGCGCCAGCAGCTTATCCGGGACTTTGGGGGATTCACCCCTCCACTTT. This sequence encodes CASSLSGTLGDSPLHF.

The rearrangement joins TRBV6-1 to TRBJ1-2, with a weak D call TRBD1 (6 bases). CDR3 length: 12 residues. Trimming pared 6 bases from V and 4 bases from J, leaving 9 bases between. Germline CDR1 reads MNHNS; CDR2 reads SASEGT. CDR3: CASRGARYGYTF. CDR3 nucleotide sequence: TGTGCCAGCAGGGGGGCGCGCTATGGCTACACCTTC.

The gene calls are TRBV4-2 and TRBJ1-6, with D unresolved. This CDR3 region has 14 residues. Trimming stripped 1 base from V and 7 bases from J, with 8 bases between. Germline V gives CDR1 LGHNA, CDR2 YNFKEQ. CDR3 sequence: CASSQARYNSPLHF. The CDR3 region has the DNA TGTGCCAGCAGCCAAGCTAGGTACAATTCACCCCTCCACTTT.

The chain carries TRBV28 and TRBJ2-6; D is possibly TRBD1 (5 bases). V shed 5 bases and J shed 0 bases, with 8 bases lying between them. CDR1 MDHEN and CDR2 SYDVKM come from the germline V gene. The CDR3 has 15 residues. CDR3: CASSPQGSGANVLTF. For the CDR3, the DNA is TGTGCCAGCAGTCCCCAGGGCTCTGGGGCCAACGTCCTGACTTTC.

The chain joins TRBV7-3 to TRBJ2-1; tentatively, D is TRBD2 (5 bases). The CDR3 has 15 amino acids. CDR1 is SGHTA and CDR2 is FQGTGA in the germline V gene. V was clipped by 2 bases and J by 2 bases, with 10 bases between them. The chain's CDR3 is CASSLWRAAYNEQFF. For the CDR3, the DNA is TGTGCCAGCAGCTTATGGCGGGCGGCCTACAATGAGCAGTTCTTC.

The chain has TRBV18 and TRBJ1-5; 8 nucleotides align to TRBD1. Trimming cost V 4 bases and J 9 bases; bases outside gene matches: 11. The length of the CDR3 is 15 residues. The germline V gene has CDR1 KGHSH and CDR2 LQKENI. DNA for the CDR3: TGTGCCAGCTCACTGGCGTTAGGAACAGGGGGGCCCCAGCATTTT. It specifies CASSLALGTGGPQHF.

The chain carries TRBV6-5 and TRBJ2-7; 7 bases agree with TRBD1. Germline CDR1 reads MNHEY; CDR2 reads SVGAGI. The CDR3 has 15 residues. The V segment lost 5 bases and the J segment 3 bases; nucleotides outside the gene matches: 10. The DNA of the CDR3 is TGTGCCAGCAGTACCCGGGACAGCGCCGACTACGAGCAGTACTTC. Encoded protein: CASSTRDSADYEQYF.

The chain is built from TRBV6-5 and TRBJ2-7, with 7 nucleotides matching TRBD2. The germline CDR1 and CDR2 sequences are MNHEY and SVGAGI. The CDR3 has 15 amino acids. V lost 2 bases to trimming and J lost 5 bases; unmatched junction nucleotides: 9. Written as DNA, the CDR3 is TGTGCCAGCAGTTACGACGGACTAGAGGTTGACGAGCAGTACTTC. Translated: CASSYDGLEVDEQYF.

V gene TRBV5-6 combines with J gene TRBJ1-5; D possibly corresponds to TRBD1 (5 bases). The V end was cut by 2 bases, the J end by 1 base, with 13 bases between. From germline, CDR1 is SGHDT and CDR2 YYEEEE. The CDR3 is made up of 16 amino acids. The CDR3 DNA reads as TGTGCCAGCAGCTTAAGGGGAGGCATAAGCAATCAGCCCCAGCATTTT. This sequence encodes CASSLRGGISNQPQHF.

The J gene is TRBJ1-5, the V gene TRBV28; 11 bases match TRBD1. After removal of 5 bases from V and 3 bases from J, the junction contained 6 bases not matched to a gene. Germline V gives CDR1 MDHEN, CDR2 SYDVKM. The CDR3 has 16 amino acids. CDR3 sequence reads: CASSPRGQGVNQPQHF. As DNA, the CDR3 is TGTGCCAGCAGTCCGAGGGGACAGGGGGTCAATCAGCCCCAGCATTTT.

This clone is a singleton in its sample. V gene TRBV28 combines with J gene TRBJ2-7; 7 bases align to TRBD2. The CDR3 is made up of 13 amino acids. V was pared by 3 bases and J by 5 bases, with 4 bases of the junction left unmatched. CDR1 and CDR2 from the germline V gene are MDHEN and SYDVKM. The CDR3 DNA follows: TGTGCCAGCAGTTTCGGACTAGACCACGAGCAGTACTTC. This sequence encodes CASSFGLDHEQYF.